The 15 T cell receptor beta chains below all came from one sample that was sequenced in a study of cytomegalovirus exposure and HLA in healthy donors. The PCR contained 60 Vbeta and 13 Jbeta primers. Profiling relied on immunoSEQ multiplex PCR, and the TCRdb table lists in-frame clones only, not all of them. The top ten hold approximately 3.9% of the sample, which has about 190,000 clones, approximately 81% seen once. Sample: PBMCs. Receptors originate from a man aged 45 to 65 in good health and CMV-seronegative.

The chain is built from TRBV10-3 and TRBJ1-4; D is undetermined. The V and J ends lost 2 bases and 10 bases respectively, with 14 bases between them. This CDR3 contains 14 residues. Germline CDR1 and CDR2: ENHRY and SYGVKD. In DNA, the CDR3 is TGTGCCATCAGTGAGGGCGGGGTTGAGGGAAAACTGTTTTTT. It encodes CAISEGGVEGKLFF.

This clone was counted between two and nine times. J is TRBJ2-7 and V is TRBV5-5, with a possible D match to TRBD1 (6 bases). The CDR3 spans 13 residues. CDR1 is SGHKS and CDR2 is YYEKEE in the germline V gene (reference sequence). The V gene lost 1 base and the J gene lost 5 bases, with 10 bases spanning the gap. Here the CDR3 reads CASSLTGSNEQYF. The CDR3 DNA reads TGTGCCAGCAGCTTGACAGGGAGTAACGAGCAGTACTTC.

This chain links TRBV2 with TRBJ1-5; D is ambiguous. Germline loops: CDR1 SNHLY, CDR2 FYNNEI. This CDR3 comprises 14 residues. V lost 8 bases, J lost 2 bases, and 13 bases lay in between. Here the CDR3 reads CASSPGTGNQPQHF. The CDR3 nucleotides are TGTGCCAGCTCGCCGGGAACGGGCAATCAGCCCCAGCATTTT.

The chain has TRBV2 and TRBJ2-3, with 12 bases fitting TRBD2. CDR3 length: 18 residues. The V gene's germline CDR1 is SNHLY and CDR2 FYNNEI. Trimming took 4 bases from V and 0 from J; bases not matched to a gene: 8. This chain's CDR3 is CASSARTSGATSTDTQYF. CDR3 in DNA: TGTGCCAGCAGTGCTCGGACTAGCGGGGCAACTAGCACAGATACGCAGTATTTT.

This clone was picked up a small number of times. The genes are TRBV2 and TRBJ2-1, with a tentative D call TRBD1 (5 bases). Germline V gene lookup returns CDR1 SNHLY and CDR2 FYNNEI. V lost 6 bases and J lost 6, with 9 bases in between. The CDR3 length is 12 residues. The CDR3 bases are TGTGCCAGCAGGGTTGACAGCAATGAGCAGTTCTTC. Its translation is CASRVDSNEQFF.

The chain combines TRBV6-5 with TRBJ2-2, with TRBD1 identical over 10 bases. The CDR3 extends over 15 amino acids. Losses at the gene ends were 4 bases for V and 6 bases for J; bases not matched to a gene: 5. Looked up from germline, CDR1 is MNHEY and CDR2 is SVGAGI. The CDR3 coding sequence is TGTGCCAGCAGTTCGGACAGGGGGGCCGCCGGGGAGCTGTTTTTT. Translation gives CASSSDRGAAGELFF.

This rearrangement joins TRBV27 to TRBJ2-5; 9 positions agree with TRBD1. The germline V gene encodes CDR1 MNHEY and CDR2 SMNVEV (reference sequence). Trimming took 3 bases from V and 2 from J; bases not matched to a gene: 4. This CDR3 is 15 amino acids long. In DNA, the CDR3 is TGTGCCAGCAGTTTTCTAGACAGGGGGCAAGAGACCCAGTACTTC. This translates into CASSFLDRGQETQYF.

The chain has TRBV7-2 and TRBJ1-2; D possibly corresponds to TRBD1 (5 bases). The V and J ends lost 5 bases and 5 bases respectively, with 12 bases between them. CDR3 length equals 13 residues. Germline V gene data show CDR1 as SGHTA and CDR2 as FQGNSA. Written as DNA, the CDR3 is TGTGCCAGCAGCATTACCCCAGGGTATGGCTACACCTTC. As protein: CASSITPGYGYTF.

This rearrangement joins TRBV14 to TRBJ1-6; possible D gene TRBD1, 6 bases. The germline gives CDR1 SGHDN, CDR2 FVKESK. Trimming removed 2 bases at V and 7 bases at J, with 9 bases between. The CDR3 has 14 residues. The CDR3 sequence is CASSQNRVNSPLHF. The CDR3 nucleotides read TGTGCCAGCAGCCAAAACAGGGTGAATTCACCCCTCCACTTT.

The CDR3 spells CASSSQGTSSSPLHF. The CDR3 DNA is TGTGCCAGCAGTAGCCAAGGGACTTCTAGCTCACCCCTCCACTTT. This rearrangement joins TRBV6-5 to TRBJ1-6; maybe TRBD1 (5 bases). This CDR3 has 15 amino acids. Germline CDR1 is MNHEY and CDR2 is SVGAGI. The germline V and J ends were trimmed by 5 bases and 10 bases, with 18 bases remaining between them.

V usage is TRBV2 and J usage is TRBJ2-3; TRBD1 aligns across 8 bases. CDR1 is SNHLY, CDR2 FYNNEI, per germline. Trimming took 4 bases from V and 2 from J; bases not matched to a gene: 8. The CDR3 covers 16 residues. The chain's CDR3 is CASSAPGGFITDTQYF. The CDR3 DNA reads TGTGCCAGCAGTGCTCCAGGGGGCTTCATCACAGATACGCAGTATTTT.

This clone was counted only a few times. Other DNA sequences in the sample encode the same CDR3. This chain uses TRBV5-4 with TRBJ2-3; 7 positions match TRBD2. This CDR3 has 15 amino acids. CDR1 is SGHNT and CDR2 is YYREEE in the germline V gene (reference sequence). V was pared by 4 bases and J by 6 bases, with 11 bases of the junction left unmatched. Here the CDR3 DNA reads TGTGCCAGCAGCCAAACCGGGACTATCACGGATACGCAGTATTTT. Translated, it gives CASSQTGTITDTQYF.

The table lists this clone with a few counts. This chain links TRBV5-1 with TRBJ2-2; D possibly corresponds to TRBD2 (6 bases). Germline lookup yields CDR1 SGHRS and CDR2 YFSETQ. The V end was cut by 4 bases, the J end by 4 bases, with 14 bases between. The CDR3 totals 15 residues. The CDR3 reads CASSRGSGFTGELFF. The DNA for the CDR3 is TGCGCCAGCAGCCGGGGGTCAGGCTTCACCGGGGAGCTGTTTTTT.

This sequence joins TRBV5-1 and TRBJ1-5; 7 bases are a match to TRBD1. Germline CDR1 and CDR2: SGHRS and YFSETQ. CDR3 length: 14 residues. J gave up 8 bases and V 4 bases, and 9 bases lay outside the gene matches. CDR3 protein: CASSLTGPGEPQHF. In DNA form, the CDR3 reads TGCGCCAGCAGCCTGACAGGGCCCGGGGAGCCCCAGCATTTT.

The V gene is TRBV5-1, the J gene TRBJ1-1, with 9 positions matching TRBD1. Germline lookup yields CDR1 SGHRS and CDR2 YFSETQ. V lost 6 bases, J lost 7 bases, and 13 bases stayed unmatched. The CDR3 has 15 residues. The CDR3 DNA reads as TGCGCCAGCACGGGGAATTCGGACAGGGGCCGTGAAGCTTTCTTT. It codes for CASTGNSDRGREAFF.